This TCR beta chain emerged from a study of regulatory dendritic cells for organ transplantation. This clone was seen a single time. Its antigen is unidentified. Produced via immunoSEQ multiplex PCR; TCRdb's table is partial and in-frame only. The top ten clones hold under 0.12% of a sample with about 28,000 clones, around 84% of them seen once. Study-level findings and limits: The most alloreactive TCR clonotypes were found in resting memory CD8+ cells. Between individuals, the alloreactive memory CD8+ T cell pool differed considerably. Naive T cells showed high diversity, memory cells less, memory CD8+ least.

Trimming stripped 3 bases from V and 4 bases from J, with 15 bases between. CDR1 and CDR2 from the germline V gene are SGHTA and FQGNSA. There are 16 residues in the CDR3. The V and J genes are TRBV7-2 and TRBJ1-4, with D unresolved. The sample comprised naive CD4+ T cells from blood. The subset here: CD45RA+ naive T cells. This receptor was obtained from a human donor in good health. The CDR3 protein is CASSLNSLGGNEKLFF. The CDR3 DNA follows: TGTGCCAGCAGCTTGAACAGCCTAGGAGGTAATGAAAAACTGTTTTTT.